This T cell receptor beta chain comes out of a study of shared clonotypes between healthy human individuals. Germline V CDR1 and CDR2: MRHNA, SNTAGT. This CDR3 is built from 15 residues. V shed 1 base and J 4 bases; nucleotides not matched to a gene: 2. Study-wide findings and caveats: Since donors were few, the genetic and exposure-history diversity represented was limited.

On this clone itself: Its antigen is not known.

The assay was run at deep level. The authors split each subset's genomic DNA evenly across several immunoSEQ plates. As processed by the authors: Filtering of immunoSEQ junctional sequences could not match full-length read filtering. Measured with immunoSEQ multiplex PCR; TCRdb has only the in-frame clones, and not every one. Clone size and V and J calls were adopted from that table, with D and trimming inferred from the DNA. This repertoire shows about 490,000 clones, around 80% found once; its top ten account for roughly 13%. The receptor was derived from a middle-aged woman in good health. Some clones in this sample may be carry-over from other donors' samples. The material sequenced was PBMCs. The chain recombines TRBV6-4 with TRBJ2-3, with 10 bases lining up with TRBD2. CDR3 residues: CASSDWTSGSDTQYF. In DNA form, the CDR3 reads TGTGCCAGCAGTGACTGGACTAGCGGATCAGATACGCAGTATTTT.